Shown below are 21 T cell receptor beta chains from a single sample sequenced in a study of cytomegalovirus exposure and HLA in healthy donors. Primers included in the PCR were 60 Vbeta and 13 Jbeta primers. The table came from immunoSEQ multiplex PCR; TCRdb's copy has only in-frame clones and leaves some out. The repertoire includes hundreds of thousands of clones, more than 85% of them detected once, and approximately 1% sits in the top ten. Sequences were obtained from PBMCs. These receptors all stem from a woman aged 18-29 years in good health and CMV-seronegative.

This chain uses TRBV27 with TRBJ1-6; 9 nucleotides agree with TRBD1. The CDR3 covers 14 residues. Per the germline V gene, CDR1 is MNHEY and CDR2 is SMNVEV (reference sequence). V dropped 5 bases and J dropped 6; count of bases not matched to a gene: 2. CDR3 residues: CASSTQGANSPLHF. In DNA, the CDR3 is TGTGCCAGCAGTACACAGGGGGCTAATTCACCCCTCCACTTT.

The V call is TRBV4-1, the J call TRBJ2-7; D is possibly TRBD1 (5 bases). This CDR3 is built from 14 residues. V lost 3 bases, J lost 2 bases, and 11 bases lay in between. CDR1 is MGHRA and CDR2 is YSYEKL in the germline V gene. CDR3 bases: TGCGCCAGCAGCCACCCCCCCAGGGCCTACGAGCAGTACTTC. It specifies CASSHPPRAYEQYF.

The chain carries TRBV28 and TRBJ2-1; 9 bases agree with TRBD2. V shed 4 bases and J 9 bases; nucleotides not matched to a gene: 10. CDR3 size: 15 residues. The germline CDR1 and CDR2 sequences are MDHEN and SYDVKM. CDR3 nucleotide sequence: TGTGCCAGCAGTTCTTTAGCGGGGGCCGTCGGTGAGCAGTTCTTC. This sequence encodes CASSSLAGAVGEQFF.

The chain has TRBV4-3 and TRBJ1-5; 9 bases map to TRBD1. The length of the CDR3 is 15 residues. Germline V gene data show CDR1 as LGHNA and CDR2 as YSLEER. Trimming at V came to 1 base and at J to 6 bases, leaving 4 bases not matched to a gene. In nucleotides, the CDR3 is TGCGCCAGCAGCCAAGGGACAGGGGCTCTTCAGCCCCAGCATTTT. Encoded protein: CASSQGTGALQPQHF.

CDR3 bases: TGCGCCAGCAGCCGGACTAGCGGCACAGATACGCAGTATTTT. Amino acid sequence: CASSRTSGTDTQYF. V and J are TRBV5-1 and TRBJ2-3, with 9 bases aligning to TRBD2. Germline V CDR1 and CDR2: SGHRS, YFSETQ. V was clipped by 4 bases and J by 1 base; unmatched bases: 1. The CDR3 covers 14 residues.

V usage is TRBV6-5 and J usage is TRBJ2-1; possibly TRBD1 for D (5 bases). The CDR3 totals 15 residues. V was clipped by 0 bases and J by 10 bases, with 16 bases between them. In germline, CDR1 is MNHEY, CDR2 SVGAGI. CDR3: CASSYSVGPSGEQFF. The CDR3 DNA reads TGTGCCAGCAGTTACTCGGTTGGACCCTCAGGGGAGCAGTTCTTC.

CDR3 sequence reads: CASSPLAGETGELFF. The CDR3 coding sequence is TGTGCCAGCAGCCCCCTAGCAGGAGAAACCGGGGAGCTGTTTTTT. V gene TRBV9 combines with J gene TRBJ2-2; D perhaps matches TRBD2 (5 bases). The germline CDR1 and CDR2 sequences are SGDLS and YYNGEE. The CDR3 spans 15 residues. Trimming took off 4 bases at V and 5 bases at J, with 15 bases between the two ends. The variable domain in full, completed from reference TRBV9 and TRBJ2-2, reads DSGVTQTPKHLITATGQRVTLRCSPRSGDLSVYWYQQSLDQGLQFLIQYYNGEERAKGNILERFSAQQFPDLHSELNLSSLELGDSALYFCASSPLAGETGELFFGEGSRLTVL.

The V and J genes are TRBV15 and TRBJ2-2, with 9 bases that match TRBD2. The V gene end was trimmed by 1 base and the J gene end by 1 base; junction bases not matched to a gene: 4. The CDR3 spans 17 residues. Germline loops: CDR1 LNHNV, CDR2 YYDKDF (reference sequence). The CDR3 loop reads CATSRVPAGGNTGELFF. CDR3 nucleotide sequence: TGTGCCACCAGCAGAGTCCCAGCGGGGGGGAACACCGGGGAGCTGTTTTTT. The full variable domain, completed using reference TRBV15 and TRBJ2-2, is DAMVIQNPRYQVTQFGKPVTLSCSQTLNHNVMYWYQQKSSQAPKLLFHYYDKDFNNEADTPDNFQSRRPNTSFCFLDIRSPGLGDTAMYLCATSRVPAGGNTGELFFGEGSRLTVL.

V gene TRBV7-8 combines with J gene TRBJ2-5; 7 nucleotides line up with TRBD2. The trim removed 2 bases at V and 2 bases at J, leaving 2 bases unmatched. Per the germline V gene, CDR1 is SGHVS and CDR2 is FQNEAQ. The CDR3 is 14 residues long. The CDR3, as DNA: TGTGCCAGCAGCTTACCGGGAGGTCAAGAGACCCAGTACTTC. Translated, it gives CASSLPGGQETQYF.

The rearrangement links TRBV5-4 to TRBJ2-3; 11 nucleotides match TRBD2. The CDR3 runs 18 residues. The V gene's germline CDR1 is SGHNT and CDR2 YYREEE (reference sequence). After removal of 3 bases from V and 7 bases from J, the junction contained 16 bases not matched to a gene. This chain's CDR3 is CASSSTSGTILGTHTQYF. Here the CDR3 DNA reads TGTGCCAGCAGCTCGACTAGCGGGACCATCCTCGGCACGCATACGCAGTATTTT.

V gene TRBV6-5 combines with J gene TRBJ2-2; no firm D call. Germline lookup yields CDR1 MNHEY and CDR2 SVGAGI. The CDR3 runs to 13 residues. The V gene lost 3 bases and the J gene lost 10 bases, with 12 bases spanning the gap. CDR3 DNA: TGTGCCAGCAGTTATGGGCTTAGTGTGGAGCTGTTTTTT. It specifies CASSYGLSVELFF.

CDR3 amino acids: CAIRDRNTDTQYF. CDR3 bases: TGTGCCATTAGGGACAGGAACACAGATACGCAGTATTTT. The chain recombines TRBV10-3 with TRBJ2-3, with 8 bases matching TRBD1. CDR1 is ENHRY and CDR2 is SYGVKD in the germline V gene. Germline trimming cut 9 bases from V and 2 bases from J; bases unmatched to any gene: 4. CDR3 size: 13 residues.

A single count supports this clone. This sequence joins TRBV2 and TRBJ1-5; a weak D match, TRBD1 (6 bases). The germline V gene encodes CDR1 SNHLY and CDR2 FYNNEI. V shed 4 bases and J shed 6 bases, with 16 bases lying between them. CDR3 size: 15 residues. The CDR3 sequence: CASSVQGPWGQPQHF. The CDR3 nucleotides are TGTGCCAGCAGTGTACAGGGTCCGTGGGGTCAGCCCCAGCATTTT.

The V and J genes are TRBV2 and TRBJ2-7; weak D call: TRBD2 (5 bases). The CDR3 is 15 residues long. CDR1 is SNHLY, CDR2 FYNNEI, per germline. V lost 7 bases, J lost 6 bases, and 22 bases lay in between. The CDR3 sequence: CASNPRPGRESEQYF. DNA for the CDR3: TGTGCCAGCAACCCTAGGCCCGGAAGGGAGTCCGAGCAGTACTTC.

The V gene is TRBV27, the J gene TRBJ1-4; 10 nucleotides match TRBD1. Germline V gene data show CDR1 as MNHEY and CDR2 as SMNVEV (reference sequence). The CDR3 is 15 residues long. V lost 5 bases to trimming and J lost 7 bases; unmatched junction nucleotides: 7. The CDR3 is CASSPTGGIFEKLFF. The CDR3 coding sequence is TGTGCCAGCAGTCCGACAGGGGGCATCTTTGAAAAACTGTTTTTT. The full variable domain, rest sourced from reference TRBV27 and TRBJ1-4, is EAQVTQNPRYLITVTGKKLTVTCSQNMNHEYMSWYRQDPGLGLRQIYYSMNVEVTDKGDVPEGYKVSRKEKRNFPLILESPSPNQTSLYFCASSPTGGIFEKLFFGSGTQLSVL.

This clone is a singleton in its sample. The DNA of the CDR3 is TGTGCCTGGAGTTATTTGAGTTACCCGAAAAACATTCAGTACTTC. Translating gives CAWSYLSYPKNIQYF. The genes are TRBV30 and TRBJ2-4; no firm D call. The germline V gene encodes CDR1 GTSNPN and CDR2 SVGIG (reference sequence). The CDR3 consists of 15 residues. V lost 2 bases and J 4 bases, leaving 15 bases between the germline ends.

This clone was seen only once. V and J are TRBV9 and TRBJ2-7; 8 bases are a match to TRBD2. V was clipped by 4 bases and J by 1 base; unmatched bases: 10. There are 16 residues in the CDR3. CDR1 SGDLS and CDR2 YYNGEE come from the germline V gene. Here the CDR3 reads CASSLGLDPSSYEQYF. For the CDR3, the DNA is TGTGCCAGCAGCTTGGGACTAGACCCATCATCCTACGAGCAGTACTTC.

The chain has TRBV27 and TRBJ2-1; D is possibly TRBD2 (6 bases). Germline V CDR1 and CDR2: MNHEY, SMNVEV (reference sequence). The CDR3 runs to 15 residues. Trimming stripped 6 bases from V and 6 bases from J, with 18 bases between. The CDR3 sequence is CASRASGGTLNEQFF. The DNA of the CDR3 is TGTGCCAGCAGGGCCAGTGGCGGGACTCTCAATGAGCAGTTCTTC.

In nucleotides, the CDR3 is TGTGCCAGCAGTTTTCAGGGTAACTATGGCTACACCTTC. Amino acid sequence: CASSFQGNYGYTF. The genes are TRBV27 and TRBJ1-2; TRBD1 might be the D (5 bases). The CDR3 runs 13 residues. The V gene's germline CDR1 is MNHEY and CDR2 SMNVEV (reference sequence). Trimming took 3 bases from V and 1 from J, leaving 6 bases between them.

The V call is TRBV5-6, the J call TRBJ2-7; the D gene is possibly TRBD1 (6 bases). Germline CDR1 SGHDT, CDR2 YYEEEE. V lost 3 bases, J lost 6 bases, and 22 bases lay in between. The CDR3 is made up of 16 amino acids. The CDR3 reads CASSSPTKTGKGEQYF. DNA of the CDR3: TGTGCCAGCAGCTCCCCAACAAAGACAGGAAAGGGCGAGCAGTACTTC.

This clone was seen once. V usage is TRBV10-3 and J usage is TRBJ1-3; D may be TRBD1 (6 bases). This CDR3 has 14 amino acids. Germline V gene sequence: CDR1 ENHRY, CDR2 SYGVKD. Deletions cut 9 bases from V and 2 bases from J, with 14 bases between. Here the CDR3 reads CAISRGGPGNTIYF. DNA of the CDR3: TGTGCCATAAGTCGTGGGGGCCCTGGAAACACCATATATTTT.